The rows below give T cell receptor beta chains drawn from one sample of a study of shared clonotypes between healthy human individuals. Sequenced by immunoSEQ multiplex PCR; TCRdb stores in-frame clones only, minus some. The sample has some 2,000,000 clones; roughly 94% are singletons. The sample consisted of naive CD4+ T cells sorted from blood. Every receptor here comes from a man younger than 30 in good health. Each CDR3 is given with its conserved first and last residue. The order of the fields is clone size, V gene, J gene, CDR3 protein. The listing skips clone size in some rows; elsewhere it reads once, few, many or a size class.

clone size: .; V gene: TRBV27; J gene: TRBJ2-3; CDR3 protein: CASSFRRGAGTDTQYF
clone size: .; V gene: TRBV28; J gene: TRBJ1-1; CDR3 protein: CASSRAHGTANTEAFF
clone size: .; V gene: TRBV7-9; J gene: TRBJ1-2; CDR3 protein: CASSLVGSDGYTF
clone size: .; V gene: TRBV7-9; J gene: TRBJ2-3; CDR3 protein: CASSSAGTDTQYF
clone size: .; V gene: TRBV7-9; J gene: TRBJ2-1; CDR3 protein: CASSLGRWGNEQFF
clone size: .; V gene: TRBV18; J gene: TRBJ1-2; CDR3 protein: CASSPFPGGGYTF
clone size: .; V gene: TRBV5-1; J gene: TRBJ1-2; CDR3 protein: CASRPDRDYGYTF
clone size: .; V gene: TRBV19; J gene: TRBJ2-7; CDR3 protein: CASTRRVGVTYEQYF
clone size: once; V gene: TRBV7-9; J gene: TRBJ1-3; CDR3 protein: CASSLGTVTGNTIYF
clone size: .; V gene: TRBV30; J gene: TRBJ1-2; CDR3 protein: CAWKSKGLEYGYTF
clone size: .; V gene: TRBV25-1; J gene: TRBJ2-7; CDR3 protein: CASSLAPAGGGYEQYF
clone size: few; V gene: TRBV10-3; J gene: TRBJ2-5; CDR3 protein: CAISESRETQYF
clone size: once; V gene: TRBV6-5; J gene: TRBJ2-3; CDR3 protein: CASSRGGRTDTQYF
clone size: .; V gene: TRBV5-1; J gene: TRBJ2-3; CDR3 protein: CASSLVPGEDTQYF
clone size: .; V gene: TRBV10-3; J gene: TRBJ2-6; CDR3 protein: CAIGDSGANVLTF
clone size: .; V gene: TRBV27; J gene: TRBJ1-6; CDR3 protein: CASSLLTVSYNSPLHF
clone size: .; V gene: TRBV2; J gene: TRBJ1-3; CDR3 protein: CASSGTGRTIYF